Following are 30 T cell receptor beta chains from one sample sequenced in a study of Graves' ophthalmopathy and Graves' hyperthyroidism. Transcripts of RNA were the source for amplifying TCR beta CDR3 regions. HTBI primers served in a first-round RT-PCR, which a second-round multiplex PCR followed. TCRdb re-called the multiplex PCR reads through MiXCR, storing one row per CDR3 protein. Altogether 1 million to 1.3 million distinct CDR3 sequences are present, roughly two fifths being singletons, with the ten largest covering around 10%. The source material was peripheral blood or thyroid tissue (not recorded which). The source of these receptors is an adult man with Graves' hyperthyroidism.

This clonotype was counted a few times. This chain links TRBV4-3 with TRBJ2-3; a possible D gene is TRBD2 (7 bases). Trimming left V 5 bases short and J 2 bases short, with 17 bases between. The CDR3 contains 16 residues. CDR1 and CDR2 (germline): LGHNA, YSLEER. CDR3 DNA: TGCGCCAGCAGCAGCCTAGGGGGGGGAGCCACAGATACGCAGTATTTT. This translates into CASSSLGGGATDTQYF.

The chain carries TRBV7-9 and TRBJ2-4, with a possible D match to TRBD2 (6 bases). Per germline, CDR1 SEHNR and CDR2 FQNEAQ (reference sequence). This CDR3 comprises 15 residues. Trimming removed 5 bases at V and 3 bases at J, with 14 bases between. CDR3: CASSHTLEGKNIQYF. CDR3 nucleotide sequence: TGTGCCAGCAGCCATACCCTGGAGGGCAAAAACATTCAGTACTTC. The full variable domain, its missing parts supplied by reference TRBV7-9 and TRBJ2-4, is DTGVSQNPRHKITKRGQNVTFRCDPISEHNRLYWYRQTLGQGPEFLTYFQNEAQLEKSRLLSDRFSAERPKGSFSTLEIQRTEQGDSAMYLCASSHTLEGKNIQYFGAGTRLSVL.

This clonotype was counted between two and nine times. J is TRBJ1-4 and V is TRBV3-1; no clear D. CDR1 is LGHDT, CDR2 YNNKEL, per germline (reference sequence). Between the trimmed V and J ends, which lost 5 bases and 3 bases, there was a span of 10 bases. The CDR3 spans 14 residues. CDR3 nucleotide sequence: TGTGCCAGCAGCGCAAGTGTGGCTAATGAAAAACTGTTTTTT. As protein: CASSASVANEKLFF.

In the case of this clonotype: One junction end disagrees with the germline gene, perhaps due to a read error. The gene calls are TRBV11-2 and TRBJ1-1; D might be TRBD1 (6 bases). Germline V lookup: CDR1 SGHAT, CDR2 FQNNGV. This CDR3 spans 15 amino acids. The CDR3 nucleotides read TGTGTCAGCAGCTTTATAGGGGGACGGAACACTGAAGCTTTCTTT. Protein: CVSSFIGGRNTEAFF.

The DNA for the CDR3 is TGTGCCGACAGGACCCGTTCCTCCTCCTACGAGCAGTACTTC. This encodes CADRTRSSSYEQYF. The chain employs TRBV7-8 and TRBJ2-7; D might be TRBD1 (6 bases). Trimming took 11 bases from V and 0 from J, leaving 17 bases between them. This CDR3 region has 14 residues. The germline V gene encodes CDR1 SGHVS and CDR2 FQNEAQ.

This clonotype showed up many times. The rearrangement links TRBV12-3 or TRBV12-4 to TRBJ1-6; TRBD1 matches at 7 bases. The CDR3 covers 13 residues. V shed 5 bases and J 9 bases; nucleotides not matched to a gene: 4. In DNA form, the CDR3 reads TGTGCCAGCAGTCGACAGGGCCCTTCACCCCTCCACTTT. This sequence encodes CASSRQGPSPLHF.

The chain combines TRBV12-3 or TRBV12-4 with TRBJ1-1; TRBD1 agrees at 8 bases. The V gene end was trimmed by 5 bases and the J gene end by 0 bases; junction bases not matched to a gene: 11. The CDR3 spans 17 residues. The CDR3: CASSRQGLTFLNTEAFF. The CDR3 region has the DNA TGTGCCAGCAGTCGACAGGGGTTAACTTTTCTGAACACTGAAGCTTTCTTT.

This chain links TRBV9 with TRBJ2-2; the D gene is possibly TRBD2 (5 bases). The germline V and J ends were trimmed by 4 bases and 6 bases, with 16 bases remaining between them. CDR1 and CDR2 from the germline V gene are SGDLS and YYNGEE. The CDR3 runs to 15 residues. CDR3 sequence: CASSPPRGVAGELFF. CDR3 DNA sequence: TGTGCCAGCAGCCCCCCCCGGGGAGTGGCCGGGGAGCTGTTTTTT.

This clonotype came up many times. The chain uses TRBV19 and TRBJ1-5; no clear D gene. Per the germline V gene, CDR1 is LNHDA and CDR2 is SQIVND (reference sequence). The germline V and J ends were trimmed by 4 bases and 5 bases, with 9 bases remaining between them. The CDR3 loop spans 13 amino acids. The CDR3 region is CASSNDLHQPQHF. CDR3 DNA: TGTGCCAGTAGTAATGACCTACATCAGCCCCAGCATTTT.

This clonotype was recorded a few times. This chain uses TRBV20-1 with TRBJ1-1; D uncertain. From germline, CDR1 is DFQATT and CDR2 SNEGSKA (reference sequence). The CDR3 is 15 residues long. The V gene lost 2 bases and the J gene lost 1 base, with 14 bases spanning the gap. CDR3 amino acids: CSARPRVGPNTEAFF. Here the CDR3 DNA reads TGCAGTGCTAGACCCCGAGTTGGACCGAACACTGAAGCTTTCTTT.

This clonotype came up a few times. The J gene is TRBJ2-1, the V gene TRBV2, with 8 bases identical to TRBD2. The V segment lost 8 bases and the J segment 5 bases; nucleotides outside the gene matches: 8. There are 14 residues in the CDR3. Germline CDR1 and CDR2: SNHLY and FYNNEI. CDR3 nucleotide sequence: TGTGCCAGCTTACGACTAGCGAAAGACAATGAGCAGTTCTTC. Protein sequence: CASLRLAKDNEQFF. The full variable domain, completed using reference TRBV2 and TRBJ2-1, is EPEVTQTPSHQVTQMGQEVILRCVPISNHLYFYWYRQILGQKVEFLVSFYNNEISEKSEIFDDQFSVERPDGSNFTLKIRSTKLEDSAMYFCASLRLAKDNEQFFGPGTRLTVL.

CDR3 sequence reads: CASSLTAGTGVHEQYF. The CDR3 nucleotides are TGTGCCAGCAGCTTGACCGCCGGGACAGGGGTCCACGAGCAGTACTTC. The chain carries TRBV5-6 and TRBJ2-7; 10 nucleotides match TRBD1. Germline V gene lookup returns CDR1 SGHDT and CDR2 YYEEEE. This CDR3 contains 16 residues. The junction had 9 bases not matched to a gene; V was cut back by 1 base and J by 5 bases. Full variable domain (rest looked up from reference TRBV5-6 and TRBJ2-7): DAGVTQSPTHLIKTRGQQVTLRCSPKSGHDTVSWYQQALGQGPQFIFQYYEEEERQRGNFPDRFSGHQFPNYSSELNVNALLLGDSALYLCASSLTAGTGVHEQYFGPGTRLTVT.

The chain combines TRBV7-2 with TRBJ1-2, with D unclear. Germline V gene data show CDR1 as SGHTA and CDR2 as FQGNSA. The ends were cut back, 4 bases at V and 12 bases at J, with 9 bases in the middle. This CDR3 comprises 10 residues. The CDR3 region has the DNA TGTGCCAGCAGCTATCCAGGCAACACCTTC. It yields the protein CASSYPGNTF.

This clonotype has a handful of counts. The genes are TRBV19 and TRBJ2-2; D perhaps matches TRBD1 (5 bases). This CDR3 has 13 residues. Germline loops: CDR1 LNHDA, CDR2 SQIVND (reference sequence). Trimming pared 9 bases from V and 3 bases from J, leaving 11 bases between. The CDR3 here is CASQGRDTGELFF. The CDR3 DNA sequence: TGTGCCAGCCAGGGTAGGGACACCGGGGAGCTGTTTTTT.

The V call is TRBV12-3 or TRBV12-4, the J call TRBJ2-7; no clear D gene. Deletions cut 3 bases from V and 2 bases from J, with 14 bases between. There are 15 residues in the CDR3. The DNA of the CDR3 is TGTGCCAGCAGTTTTCGAGGCAGAAGAGCCTACGAGCAGTACTTC. This encodes CASSFRGRRAYEQYF.

The chain uses TRBV2 and TRBJ2-5; weak D call: TRBD1 (5 bases). This CDR3 region has 13 residues. Germline CDR1 SNHLY, CDR2 FYNNEI. V was clipped by 7 bases and J by 5 bases, with 14 bases between them. The CDR3 DNA sequence: TGTGCCAGCACCCCCGGACAAATGGAGACCCAGTACTTC. The encoded protein is CASTPGQMETQYF. The variable domain in full, completed from reference TRBV2 and TRBJ2-5, reads EPEVTQTPSHQVTQMGQEVILRCVPISNHLYFYWYRQILGQKVEFLVSFYNNEISEKSEIFDDQFSVERPDGSNFTLKIRSTKLEDSAMYFCASTPGQMETQYFGPGTRLLVL.

This clonotype was seen at least ten times. This chain links TRBV5-1 with TRBJ1-1, with D possibly TRBD1 on 6 matching bases. The CDR3 is 15 amino acids. From germline, CDR1 is SGHRS and CDR2 YFSETQ. V lost 4 bases to trimming and J lost 1 base, with 14 bases between them. The CDR3 coding sequence is TGCGCCAGCAGCGCTGGGGGACAATCGAACACTGAAGCTTTCTTT. Translation gives CASSAGGQSNTEAFF.

The chain couples TRBV19 to TRBJ2-7; D gene ambiguous. With 4 bases removed from V and 7 bases from J, the gap between germline ends came to 14 bases. Germline lookup yields CDR1 LNHDA and CDR2 SQIVND (reference sequence). The CDR3 length is 13 residues. The CDR3 region is CASSTHLDGEQYF. As DNA, the CDR3 is TGTGCCAGTAGTACTCACCTCGACGGAGAGCAGTACTTC.

The rearrangement uses TRBV14 and TRBJ1-5, with a tentative D call TRBD1 (6 bases). From germline, CDR1 is SGHDN and CDR2 FVKESK. Trimming pared 4 bases from V and 9 bases from J, leaving 13 bases between. CDR3 length equals 13 residues. In DNA form, the CDR3 reads TGTGCCAGCAGCCCTCCTACAGGGAGGCCCCAGCATTTT. Its translation is CASSPPTGRPQHF.

This sequence joins TRBV4-3 and TRBJ1-1; D gene unclear. Trimming took off 0 bases at V and 1 base at J, with 9 bases between the two ends. This CDR3 comprises 15 residues. Germline V gene data show CDR1 as LGHNA and CDR2 as YSLEER. The CDR3 sequence is CASSQDTDPNTEAFF. CDR3 nucleotides: TGCGCCAGCAGCCAAGATACGGATCCGAACACTGAAGCTTTCTTT.

The chain recombines TRBV7-9 with TRBJ1-1; TRBD1 is a possible D gene (5 bases). Germline CDR1 is SEHNR and CDR2 is FQNEAQ (reference sequence). The CDR3 runs to 15 residues. The V end was cut by 2 bases, the J end by 4 bases, with 14 bases between. CDR3 nucleotides: TGTGCCAGCAGCTTACCGGACACGTACCCCACTGAAGCTTTCTTT. Translating it yields CASSLPDTYPTEAFF.

This clonotype has at least ten counts. V and J are TRBV7-2 and TRBJ1-2; D uncertain. The V and J ends lost 7 bases and 5 bases respectively, with 11 bases between them. CDR3 length equals 12 residues. Germline V gives CDR1 SGHTA, CDR2 FQGNSA. CDR3 nucleotide sequence: TGTGCCAGCACCGAGGACCGTTATGGCTACACCTTC. Its protein product is CASTEDRYGYTF.

Comment on this clonotype: At one boundary the junction diverges from the germline segment, which might be a read error. The rearrangement uses TRBV25-1 and TRBJ1-4; tentatively, D is TRBD1 (5 bases). Germline lookup yields CDR1 MGHDK and CDR2 SYGVNS. The CDR3 length is 12 residues. CDR3 nucleotides: TGTGCCAGCAGTGCAGGGAACGAAAAACTGCTTTTT. Amino acid sequence: CASSAGNEKLLF.

This clonotype was counted many times. The V call is TRBV6-5, the J call TRBJ1-5, with TRBD1 identical over 7 bases. V lost 5 bases and J lost 5; bases outside the gene matches: 9. The CDR3 has 15 residues. Germline assignment: CDR1 MNHEY and CDR2 SVGAGI. DNA for the CDR3: TGTGCCAGCAGTCGACGGGCTACAGGGGATCAGCCCCAGCATTTT. Its translation is CASSRRATGDQPQHF.

The chain joins TRBV7-3 to TRBJ2-5; D remains unclear. Trimming pared 5 bases from V and 3 bases from J, leaving 10 bases between. The CDR3 length is 13 residues. CDR1 and CDR2 from the germline V gene are SGHTA and FQGTGA. CDR3 sequence: CASSQNREETQYF. CDR3 nucleotides: TGTGCCAGCAGCCAAAACCGGGAAGAGACCCAGTACTTC.

The V and J genes are TRBV10-3 and TRBJ2-5; 7 bases fit TRBD1. CDR1 is ENHRY and CDR2 is SYGVKD in the germline V gene. The CDR3 length is 15 residues. V shed 10 bases, J shed 5 bases, and the junction held 16 bases outside the gene matches. The CDR3 DNA reads as TGTGCCACCGAGGGACAGTTAGGGTCCTCGGAGACCCAGTACTTC. Protein product: CATEGQLGSSETQYF.

J is TRBJ1-6 and V is TRBV10-3; 7 nucleotides line up with TRBD1. This CDR3 is 18 amino acids long. Germline CDR1 and CDR2: ENHRY and SYGVKD. V dropped 10 bases and J dropped 0; count of bases not matched to a gene: 15. The CDR3 region is CASSNSRQGSSYNSPLHF. The DNA of the CDR3 is TGTGCCAGCAGCAACTCTCGACAGGGTAGCTCCTATAATTCACCCCTCCACTTT.

Ten or more counts support this clonotype. This chain connects TRBV14 to TRBJ2-5; perhaps TRBD1 as D (6 bases). V gave up 1 base and J gave up 5 bases, with 14 bases separating them. Germline V gene lookup returns CDR1 SGHDN and CDR2 FVKESK. This CDR3 comprises 15 residues. The CDR3 coding sequence is TGTGCCAGCAGCCAAGTGGGTACAGGGAGCGAGACCCAGTACTTC. Translating it yields CASSQVGTGSETQYF.

The chain carries TRBV11-2 and TRBJ2-5, with 7 bases that match TRBD1. The CDR3 runs 13 residues. The J segment lost 2 bases and the V segment lost 7 bases, leaving 4 bases of the junction unmatched. Germline CDR1 reads SGHAT; CDR2 reads FQNNGV. CDR3 sequence (DNA): TGTGCCAGCACCAAGGACAGGCAAGAGACCCAGTACTTC. As protein: CASTKDRQETQYF.

At least ten counts were recorded for this clonotype. The chain has TRBV2 and TRBJ2-7, with a possible D match to TRBD2 (6 bases). The CDR3 loop spans 15 amino acids. Per the germline V gene, CDR1 is SNHLY and CDR2 is FYNNEI. The ends were cut back, 7 bases at V and 4 bases at J, with 20 bases in the middle. The CDR3 sequence is CASMPGGIGGYEQYF. The CDR3 DNA sequence: TGTGCCAGCATGCCTGGCGGGATCGGAGGTTACGAGCAGTACTTC.